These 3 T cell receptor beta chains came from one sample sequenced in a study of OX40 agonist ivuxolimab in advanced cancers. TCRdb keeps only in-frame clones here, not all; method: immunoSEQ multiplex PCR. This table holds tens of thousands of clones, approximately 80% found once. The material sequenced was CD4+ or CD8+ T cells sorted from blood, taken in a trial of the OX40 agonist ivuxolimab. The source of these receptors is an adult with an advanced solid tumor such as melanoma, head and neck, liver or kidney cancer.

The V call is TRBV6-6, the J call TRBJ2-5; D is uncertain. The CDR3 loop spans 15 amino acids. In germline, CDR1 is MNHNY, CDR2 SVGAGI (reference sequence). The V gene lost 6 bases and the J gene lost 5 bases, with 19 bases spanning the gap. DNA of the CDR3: TGTGCCAGCAGAATACGGGCCTCATTTTCGGAGACCCAGTACTTC. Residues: CASRIRASFSETQYF.

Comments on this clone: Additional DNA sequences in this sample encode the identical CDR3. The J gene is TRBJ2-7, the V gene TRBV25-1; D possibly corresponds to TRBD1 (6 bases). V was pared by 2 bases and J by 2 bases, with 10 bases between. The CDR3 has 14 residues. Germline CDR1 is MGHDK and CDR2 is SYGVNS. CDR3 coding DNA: TGTGCCAGCAGTGAAGAACAGGGAGCCTACGAGCAGTACTTC. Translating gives CASSEEQGAYEQYF.

The CDR3 DNA is TGCGCCAGCAGCCAGTGGTCCGGGTCGATTGGACTCTCTGGGGCCAACGTCCTGACTTTC. Protein sequence: CASSQWSGSIGLSGANVLTF. The gene calls are TRBV4-1 and TRBJ2-6, with D perhaps matching TRBD2 (5 bases). The CDR3 is made up of 20 amino acids. Germline lookup yields CDR1 MGHRA and CDR2 YSYEKL. V lost 3 bases to trimming and J lost 0 bases, with 21 bases between them.